This T cell receptor (beta chain) was captured by sequencing in a study of T-cell memory formation after mild COVID-19. CDR3 length: 15 amino acids. In germline, CDR1 is LNHDA, CDR2 SQIVND (reference sequence). J gave up 1 base and V 4 bases, and 6 bases lay outside the gene matches. MiXCR, run by TCRdb on the 5' RACE reads, gives a single entry per CDR3 protein. This sample has under 550,000 distinct CDR3 sequences; roughly 18% occur once, and the top ten carry around an eighth. This clonotype originated in an adult woman who had mild COVID-19 (a few samples of this study predate the infection). Cell type and time point are not known. This chain connects TRBV19 to TRBJ2-7; 8 bases match TRBD1. Material for sequencing was PBMCs or a T cell subset sorted from them (not recorded which). CDR3 DNA: TGTGCCAGTAGTAAAATTACAGGGGGGTCCTACGAGCAGTACTTC. Translating it yields CASSKITGGSYEQYF.